This is a list of T cell receptor beta chains from one sample in a study of blood T cell repertoires in COVID-19. The repertoire was sequenced with immunoSEQ multiplex PCR; TCRdb's copy has only in-frame clones and lacks some. The sample lists under 300,000 clones; 89% were seen once. Sequenced sample: PBMCs or T cells enriched from blood (not recorded which). These receptors all stem from a woman aged 40 to 50 who had recovered from COVID-19. Both conserved end residues are part of each CDR3. The order of the fields is J gene, D gene, V gene, clone size, CDR3 DNA, CDR3 protein. The D gene is left open where the match is weak. Where a row states a size, it is once, few, many or the class of an expanded clone; other rows omit it.

>TRBJ1-1|.|TRBV7-9|.
TGTGCCAGCAGCTTCAGTACACCGAACACTGAAGCTTTCTTT
CASSFSTPNTEAFF
>TRBJ2-1|TRBD1|TRBV2|.
TGTGCCAGCAGTGAAGCGGGACAGCCCGTCAATGAGCAGTTCTTC
CASSEAGQPVNEQFF
>TRBJ1-3|.|TRBV7-2|.
TGTGCCAGCAGCTTAGGTACAGTACGCGCTGGAAACACCATATATTTT
CASSLGTVRAGNTIYF
>TRBJ2-7|.|TRBV2|once
TGTGCCAGCAGGGACAGTACCTACGAGCAGTACTTC
CASRDSTYEQYF
>TRBJ1-2|.|TRBV2|.
TGTGCCAGCAGTCAGGGTCCTTATGGCTACACCTTC
CASSQGPYGYTF
>TRBJ1-6|.|TRBV6-1|.
TGTGCCAGCAGTGAACAGAGGAGCTCCTATAATTCACCCCTCCACTTT
CASSEQRSSYNSPLHF
>TRBJ2-2|TRBD1|TRBV11-2|.
TGTGCCAGCAGTTCGACAGGGTGGCCATCTGCGAACACCGGGGAGCTGTTTTTT
CASSSTGWPSANTGELFF
>TRBJ2-7|.|TRBV3-1/TRBV3-2|.
TGTGCCAGCAGCCCCAACCGGGGGTTCTACGAGCAGTACTTC
CASSPNRGFYEQYF
>TRBJ1-1|.|TRBV7-3|.
TGTGCCAGCAGCTCCGGACAGAGGACTGAAGCTTTCTTT
CASSSGQRTEAFF
>TRBJ2-3|.|TRBV27|.
TGTGCCACTGGGCCGGGACTTAGCACAGATACGCAGTATTTT
CATGPGLSTDTQYF
>TRBJ1-4|TRBD1|TRBV5-5|few
TGTGCCAGCAGCTGGACCGGGACAGTATCCACTAATGAAAAACTGTTTTTT
CASSWTGTVSTNEKLFF
>TRBJ2-4|TRBD1|TRBV11-2|.
TGTGCCAGCAGCTTAGCGATAGGACAGGCGGGTCTAGCCAAAAACATTCAGTACTTC
CASSLAIGQAGLAKNIQYF
>TRBJ1-1|.|TRBV11-2|.
TGTGCCAGCAGCTTTGCAGCGACGAACACTGAAGCTTTCTTT
CASSFAATNTEAFF
>TRBJ1-6|.|TRBV11-2|.
TGTGCCAGCAGCCCTAATGCGCAGAGAGGTTCACCCCTCCACTTT
CASSPNAQRGSPLHF
>TRBJ2-2|TRBD1|TRBV18|.
TGTGCCAGCTCACCATTACAGGGGGTGAACACCGGGGAGCTGTTTTTT
CASSPLQGVNTGELFF
>TRBJ1-2|TRBD1|TRBV5-1|.
TGCGCCAGCAGCTTGGACGGAATCAGACAGGGAGGAGGAGGCTACACCTTC
CASSLDGIRQGGGGYTF
>TRBJ1-4|.|TRBV5-1|.
TGCGCCAGCAGACCGACGGGTTATAATGAAAAACTGTTTTTT
CASRPTGYNEKLFF
>TRBJ1-1|.|TRBV19|.
TGTGCCAGTATCAACTCCGGGAGGGGTAACACTGAAGCTTTCTTT
CASINSGRGNTEAFF
>TRBJ2-1|.|TRBV27|.
TGTGCCAGCAACAGGGTGGAGCGCAATGAGCAGTTCTTC
CASNRVERNEQFF
>TRBJ2-5|.|TRBV7-2|.
TGTGCCAGCAGCCTCCTTCGGGCGGGACGATCTCAAGAGACCCAGTACTTC
CASSLLRAGRSQETQYF
>TRBJ2-1|TRBD2|TRBV5-4|.
TGTGCCAGCAGCTTCTGGACTAGCGGGAGGGATGAGCAGTTCTTC
CASSFWTSGRDEQFF
>TRBJ2-3|.|TRBV29-1|.
TGCAGCGCAGGGGAGGGACAGGTGGAGGCAGATACGCAGTATTTT
CSAGEGQVEADTQYF
>TRBJ2-1|.|TRBV7-6|.
TGTGCCAGCAGCTTAGTCGGGATGGGGAAGCAGTTCTTC
CASSLVGMGKQFF
>TRBJ2-7|TRBD1|TRBV2|.
TGTGCCAGCAGTGAATCCAGACAGGGGTTGTACGAGCAGTACTTC
CASSESRQGLYEQYF
>TRBJ2-1|.|TRBV27|.
TGTGCCAGCAGGAGAGACCGGGACTCTTACAATGAGCAGTTCTTC
CASRRDRDSYNEQFF
>TRBJ2-2|TRBD2|TRBV29-1|.
TGCAGCGTCGAGGGGCGGGGGGGTGACACCGGGGAGCTGTTTTTT
CSVEGRGGDTGELFF
>TRBJ1-2|.|TRBV7-3|once
TGTGCCAGCAGCCCCGCCCCCAGTGGCTACACCTTC
CASSPAPSGYTF
>TRBJ1-5|TRBD1|TRBV6-5|.
TGTGCCAGCAGGGGACAGGATTATCAGCCCCAGCATTTT
CASRGQDYQPQHF
>TRBJ2-5|.|TRBV5-1|.
TGCGCCAGCAGCCGAAGGACAGTGCAACAAGAGACCCAGTACTTC
CASSRRTVQQETQYF
>TRBJ2-7|.|TRBV15|.
TGTGCCACCAGCAGAGATGCGGGGGCGAGAGAGCAGTACTTC
CATSRDAGAREQYF
>TRBJ1-6|TRBD1|TRBV2|.
TGTGCCAGCAGTGGAAGGGGGCAGGTTTATTCACCCCTCCACTTT
CASSGRGQVYSPLHF
>TRBJ2-2|.|TRBV3-1/TRBV3-2|.
TGTGCCAGCAGCGCCCCAGATCCCATTCGCTTGACCGGGGAGCTGTTTTTT
CASSAPDPIRLTGELFF
>TRBJ2-7|.|TRBV10-3|.
TGTGCCATCAGTGAGGACAGAGCCTCCTACGAGCAGTACTTC
CAISEDRASYEQYF
>TRBJ2-1|.|TRBV5-4|.
TGTGCCAGCAGGTTGGGGTCGGGACACACCATAAACAATGAGCAGTTCTTC
CASRLGSGHTINNEQFF
>TRBJ1-1|.|TRBV6-5|.
TGTGCCAGGCAGTCGGAGAATTGTCACACTGAAGCTTTCTTT
CARQSENCHTEAFF
>TRBJ2-4|.|TRBV21-1|.
TGTGCCAGCAGCAAAGAAGGTCATCAGCGGGAGGGCAAAAACATTCAGTACTTC
CASSKEGHQREGKNIQYF
>TRBJ2-1|.|TRBV10-3|.
TGTGCCATCAGTTCTACTAGGTATGAGCAGTTCTTC
CAISSTRYEQFF
>TRBJ2-7|TRBD2|TRBV29-1|.
TGCAGCGTTTCCGGGACTAGCGGGTTCTCCTACGAGCAGTACTTC
CSVSGTSGFSYEQYF
>TRBJ1-6|TRBD1|TRBV27|.
TGTGCCAGCAGTTCGGGTACAGGGGGAGGTTCACCCCTCCACTTT
CASSSGTGGGSPLHF
>TRBJ1-1|.|TRBV7-2|once
TGTGCCAGCAGCACCACAGGCATTCTGACTGAAGCTTTCTTT
CASSTTGILTEAFF
>TRBJ2-5|TRBD2|TRBV5-1|.
TGCGCCAGCAACCTGGGAGGGGCGTGGGAGACCCAGTACTTC
CASNLGGAWETQYF
>TRBJ1-2|TRBD1|TRBV5-1|.
TGCGCCAGCAGCTTGGAGGGACAGGGGGCGCGTGGCTACACCTTC
CASSLEGQGARGYTF
>TRBJ1-5|.|TRBV2|.
TGTGCCAGCAGTGTGACGGGGAGTAGCAATCAGCCCCAGCATTTT
CASSVTGSSNQPQHF
>TRBJ1-1|.|TRBV7-6|.
TGTGCCAGCAGCTCGGTAGGGGGGGCGAGCACTGAAGCTTTCTTT
CASSSVGGASTEAFF
>TRBJ1-3|TRBD1|TRBV5-4|.
TGTGCCAGCAGCTTTAAGGGAACAGGGGCAGCCCGCTCTGGAAACACCATATATTTT
CASSFKGTGAARSGNTIYF
>TRBJ2-5|.|TRBV9|.
TGTGCCAGCAGCGTAAGTGCGTCCCAAGAGACCCAGTACTTC
CASSVSASQETQYF
>TRBJ2-7|.|TRBV7-9|.
TGTGCCAGCAGCTTAGGAAACGCAGGGACCTACGAGCAGTACTTC
CASSLGNAGTYEQYF
>TRBJ1-6|.|TRBV11-1|.
TGTGCCAGCAGCTTGGACATTCATTCACCCCTCCACTTT
CASSLDIHSPLHF
>TRBJ2-1|TRBD1|TRBV7-9|.
TGTGCCAGCAACAACCGGGACAGGGGGATAAATGAGCAGTTCTTC
CASNNRDRGINEQFF
>TRBJ1-3|.|TRBV5-4|.
TGTGCCAGCAGCTTGGATCTGCGCCTCCCTGGAAACACCATATATTTT
CASSLDLRLPGNTIYF
>TRBJ1-2|TRBD1|TRBV25-1|.
TGTGCCAGCAGTCCCGGACAGGGGGCAAACTATGGCTACACCTTC
CASSPGQGANYGYTF
>TRBJ1-1|.|TRBV20-1|.
TGCAGTGCGCGGAGGGACACTGAAGCTTTCTTT
CSARRDTEAFF